This T cell receptor beta chain was retrieved from a study of Graves' ophthalmopathy and Graves' hyperthyroidism. Study-level background: Peripheral blood was gathered at the point of initial diagnosis, before any treatment started.

CDR3 length equals 16 residues. CDR1 is LGHNA, CDR2 YNFKEQ, per germline. Trimming removed 3 bases from V and 0 bases from J, with 9 bases in between. The authors amplified TCR beta CDR3 regions, and they did so from RNA transcripts for repertoire sequencing. First-round RT-PCR with HTBI primers preceded a second-round multiplex PCR. MiXCR was run by TCRdb on the multiplex PCR reads, yielding one entry per CDR3 protein. The sample lists some 520,000 distinct CDR3 sequences; about an eighth were seen once. Study-wide findings and caveats: Blood shared most expanded thyroid clonotypes above 0.001 frequency.

The table lists this clonotype with many counts. The antigen is unknown. Other autoimmune disease, uncontrolled infection, pregnancy and lactation led to exclusion. The PBMCs originated from roughly 10 ml of fresh peripheral blood. Sequencing was done on a sample of blood. This clonotype was obtained from a woman aged 25 to 39 with Graves' ophthalmopathy. The chain uses TRBV4-2 and TRBJ1-6, with D hard to call. DNA for the CDR3: TGTGCCAGCAGCCACACAGAGAGCTCCTATAATTCACCCCTCCACTTT. It encodes CASSHTESSYNSPLHF.